This TCR beta chain was identified in a study of CD4 T cell repertoires in COVID-19. Study summary: Relabeled CFSE-low cells, IL-2-expanded for roughly ten days, met spikes from other coronaviruses. Points from the study as a whole: Two or all three memory subsets shared several highly expanded SARS-CoV-2-reactive clonotypes.

Sequencing was performed with immunoSEQ multiplex PCR; in TCRdb, only in-frame clones are kept and a portion is missing. This sample yields about 22,000 clones, of which roughly 87% are seen a single time; around 0.63% belongs to the top ten. These memory T cells were uncultured and sequenced directly after ex vivo isolation. This clone was picked up one time. Its antigen is not known. Trimming removed 7 bases from V and 0 bases from J, with 10 bases in between. The CDR3 has 14 residues. Looked up from germline, CDR1 is LNHDA and CDR2 is SQIVND (reference sequence). This TCR was sampled from a human donor who had COVID-19. The rearrangement links TRBV19 to TRBJ1-3; no clear D gene. Material: central memory CD4+ T cells from blood, obtained before the COVID-19 pandemic. The CDR3 nucleotides read TGTGCCAGTATCGAGCAGGCCTCTGGAAACACCATATATTTT. Its protein product is CASIEQASGNTIYF. The full variable domain, with the rest looked up from reference TRBV19 and TRBJ1-3, is DGGITQSPKYLFRKEGQNVTLSCEQNLNHDAMYWYRQDPGQGLRLIYYSQIVNDFQKGDIAEGYSVSREKKESFPLTVTSAQKNPTAFYLCASIEQASGNTIYFGEGSWLTVV.